Listed here are 24 T cell receptor beta chains from one sample, sequenced in a study of blood T cell repertoires in COVID-19. TCRdb's table, derived via immunoSEQ multiplex PCR, lists solely in-frame clones and lacks some. The sample yields some 200,000 clones, roughly 80% seen once. The sequencing sample was made of peripheral blood. These receptors came from a woman older than 75 with COVID-19, enrolled during active disease.

This chain uses TRBV19 with TRBJ2-7, with 7 positions matching TRBD1. After removal of 5 bases from V and 2 bases from J, the junction contained 3 bases not matched to a gene. Germline-derived CDR1 and CDR2 are LNHDA and SQIVND (reference sequence). This CDR3 region has 13 residues. As DNA, the CDR3 is TGTGCCAGTAGTGAAAGGGGGCCCTACGAGCAGTACTTC. It yields the protein CASSERGPYEQYF.

The V call is TRBV10-3, the J call TRBJ1-4, with 7 bases fitting TRBD1. Looked up from germline, CDR1 is ENHRY and CDR2 is SYGVKD. This CDR3 region has 15 residues. J was trimmed by 7 bases and V by 0 bases; bases with no gene match: 5. CDR3 sequence reads: CAISESSQGGEKLFF. The CDR3 coding sequence is TGTGCCATCAGTGAGTCGAGCCAGGGGGGTGAAAAACTGTTTTTT.

The chain recombines TRBV5-1 with TRBJ1-3, with D perhaps matching TRBD1 (5 bases). V was shortened by 4 bases and J by 0 bases, with 11 bases between the two germline ends. The CDR3 has 15 residues. Germline V CDR1 and CDR2: SGHRS, YFSETQ. CDR3 coding DNA: TGCGCCAGCAGCACCACAGGAGTCTCTGGAAACACCATATATTTT. Translated: CASSTTGVSGNTIYF.

This clone occurred a few times. The chain carries TRBV13 and TRBJ2-5; 8 nucleotides align to TRBD1. CDR1 is PRHDT, CDR2 FYEKMQ, per germline (reference sequence). The CDR3 has 16 residues. The V segment lost 1 base and the J segment 3 bases; nucleotides outside the gene matches: 7. The CDR3, as DNA: TGTGCCAGCAGCTTAGAGAGGACAGGGAAAGAAGAGACCCAGTACTTC. Its protein is CASSLERTGKEETQYF.

The chain recombines TRBV27 with TRBJ1-6; D ambiguous. Trimming stripped 0 bases from V and 5 bases from J, with 11 bases between. The V gene's germline CDR1 is MNHEY and CDR2 SMNVEV (reference sequence). The CDR3 loop spans 16 amino acids. CDR3 nucleotides: TGTGCCAGCAGTTTATCTCCGGAGATTAATAATTCACCCCTCCACTTT. This gives the protein CASSLSPEINNSPLHF.

The chain joins TRBV28 to TRBJ1-4; D may be TRBD1 (6 bases). The CDR3 covers 15 residues. Trimming stripped 2 bases from V and 4 bases from J, with 11 bases between. The germline V gene encodes CDR1 MDHEN and CDR2 SYDVKM. CDR3 residues: CASSLIPGDNEKLFF. CDR3 in DNA: TGTGCCAGCAGTTTAATCCCAGGGGATAATGAAAAACTGTTTTTT.

V gene TRBV9 combines with J gene TRBJ2-3, with D possibly TRBD2 on 5 matching bases. Trimming shortened V by 3 bases and J by 8 bases, and 19 bases separated the two germline ends. Per germline, CDR1 SGDLS and CDR2 YYNGEE. The CDR3 is made up of 15 amino acids. The CDR3 spells CASSDRERVDSTQYF. The CDR3 nucleotides read TGTGCCAGCAGCGACCGGGAACGGGTCGATAGTACGCAGTATTTT. The whole variable domain, filled in from reference TRBV9 and TRBJ2-3, reads DSGVTQTPKHLITATGQRVTLRCSPRSGDLSVYWYQQSLDQGLQFLIQYYNGEERAKGNILERFSAQQFPDLHSELNLSSLELGDSALYFCASSDRERVDSTQYFGPGTRLTVL.

The chain employs TRBV21-1 and TRBJ1-6; the table gives TRBD1 as D, unverified against the DNA. TRBV21-1 is listed as a pseudogene. The CDR3 runs to 16 residues. The CDR3 loop reads CASRDEGDTSNSPLHF. In nucleotides, the CDR3 is TGTGCCAGCAGAGATGAAGGTGACACCTCTAATTCACCCCTCCACTTT.

CDR3 DNA: TGTGCCTGGAGTGTACCTGGGCTAAGCAATCAGCCCCAGCATTTT. It encodes CAWSVPGLSNQPQHF. V and J are TRBV30 and TRBJ1-5; the D is unclear. Germline V gives CDR1 GTSNPN, CDR2 SVGIG (reference sequence). The CDR3 runs 15 residues. With 0 bases removed from V and 1 base from J, the gap between germline ends came to 10 bases.

The rearrangement joins TRBV7-2 to TRBJ2-1, with D possibly TRBD2 on 5 matching bases. The germline V gene encodes CDR1 SGHTA and CDR2 FQGNSA. Trimming cost V 1 base and J 4 bases, with 5 bases left between them. The CDR3 runs 13 residues. The CDR3 spells CASSLGRYNEQFF. The CDR3 nucleotides are TGTGCCAGCAGCTTAGGGAGGTACAATGAGCAGTTCTTC.

The V and J genes are TRBV6-4 and TRBJ2-7; 10 positions match TRBD1. Germline V gene data show CDR1 as MRHNA and CDR2 as SNTAGT. CDR3 length: 14 amino acids. The CDR3 bases are TGTGCCAGCAGCGGACCTAAACGCCGGGACAGGGGACACGTC. It encodes CASSGPKRRDRGHV.

The chain joins TRBV14 to TRBJ2-3; TRBD1 might be the D (5 bases). V lost 1 base, J lost 5 bases, and 13 bases lay in between. Germline V gene data show CDR1 as SGHDN and CDR2 as FVKESK. The CDR3 spans 15 residues. The CDR3 protein is CASSQGGQGRDTQYF. CDR3 coding DNA: TGTGCCAGCAGCCAAGGGGGCCAGGGCAGAGATACGCAGTATTTT.

This sequence joins TRBV7-8 and TRBJ1-1, with a tentative D call TRBD1 (5 bases). The CDR3 is 14 amino acids. Germline lookup yields CDR1 SGHVS and CDR2 FQNEAQ. Trimming left V 5 bases short and J 3 bases short, with 13 bases between. CDR3 protein: CASSPWRRDTEAFF. The CDR3 DNA reads TGTGCCAGCAGCCCCTGGCGCAGGGACACTGAAGCTTTCTTT.

This chain links TRBV7-2 with TRBJ2-5; D unresolved. Per germline, CDR1 SGHTA and CDR2 FQGNSA. There are 13 residues in the CDR3. V lost 1 base and J lost 5, with 8 bases in between. CDR3 amino acids: CASSLGESETQYF. CDR3 sequence (DNA): TGTGCCAGCAGCTTAGGAGAGTCGGAGACCCAGTACTTC.

This clone was counted a single time. The chain has TRBV6-5 and TRBJ1-2; 8 bases line up with TRBD1. The J segment lost 8 bases and the V segment lost 6 bases, leaving 14 bases of the junction unmatched. Germline V gene lookup returns CDR1 MNHEY and CDR2 SVGAGI. This CDR3 contains 15 residues. The CDR3 reads CASSLTTGDRRGYTF. The CDR3 nucleotides read TGTGCCAGCAGCCTAACCACAGGGGACAGGCGCGGCTACACCTTC.

The chain links TRBV6-2 or TRBV6-3 to TRBJ1-5, with 8 bases identical to TRBD1. The junction had 12 bases not matched to a gene; V was cut back by 4 bases and J by 4 bases. Germline V gene lookup returns CDR1 MNHEY and CDR2 SVGEGT. The CDR3 runs 17 residues. CDR3 in amino acids: CASSSGGLGGRNQPQHF. DNA for the CDR3: TGTGCCAGCAGTTCAGGGGGCCTGGGGGGACGGAATCAGCCCCAGCATTTT.

Written as DNA, the CDR3 is TGTGCCATCAGTGAGTCGAAGGGCTTGGACAGATTTTATGGCTACACCTTC. Its translation is CAISESKGLDRFYGYTF. The rearrangement uses TRBV10-3 and TRBJ1-2; tentatively, D is TRBD1 (6 bases). CDR3 length: 17 amino acids. The germline CDR1 and CDR2 sequences are ENHRY and SYGVKD. Trimming took off 0 bases at V and 5 bases at J, with 19 bases between the two ends.

This clone was recorded once. This chain uses TRBV5-1 with TRBJ1-2, with 9 bases identical to TRBD1. With 4 bases clipped from V and 7 bases from J, the junction kept 14 bases outside the gene matches. Germline V gene sequence: CDR1 SGHRS, CDR2 YFSETQ. CDR3 length: 16 residues. CDR3 residues: CASSLTWGQGGSGYTF. As DNA, the CDR3 is TGCGCCAGCAGCCTTACTTGGGGACAGGGAGGTTCTGGCTACACCTTC.

The genes are TRBV15 and TRBJ2-3; D gene unclear. Trimming removed 0 bases from V and 11 bases from J, with 9 bases in between. The CDR3 spans 12 residues. Germline CDR1 reads LNHNV; CDR2 reads YYDKDF (reference sequence). This CDR3 reads CATSRDKSRQYF. CDR3 nucleotides: TGTGCCACCAGCAGAGATAAGAGTCGGCAGTATTTT.

This chain uses TRBV6-5 with TRBJ1-2, with 9 nucleotides matching TRBD1. Trimming took 7 bases from V and 4 from J; bases not matched to a gene: 7. Germline V CDR1 and CDR2: MNHEY, SVGAGI. CDR3 length: 14 amino acids. The CDR3 reads CASKGQGIAYGYTF. Here the CDR3 DNA reads TGTGCCAGCAAAGGACAGGGGATAGCCTATGGCTACACCTTC.

The chain uses TRBV18 and TRBJ2-7, with TRBD2 as a possible D gene (6 bases). CDR3 length equals 12 residues. Germline CDR1 is KGHSH and CDR2 is LQKENI. V lost 2 bases, J lost 5 bases, and 7 bases lay in between. The CDR3 DNA reads as TGTGCCAGCTCACCAGGAGGGGACGAGCAGTACGTC. Translated: CASSPGGDEQYV.

The rearrangement uses TRBV7-9 and TRBJ1-1; D may be TRBD1 (6 bases). Trimming cost V 4 bases and J 0 bases, with 9 bases left between them. The CDR3 has 14 amino acids. Germline CDR1 reads SEHNR; CDR2 reads FQNEAQ (reference sequence). CDR3 sequence: CASSSYRVNTEAFF. CDR3 sequence (DNA): TGTGCCAGCAGCTCATACAGGGTGAACACTGAAGCTTTCTTT.

The rearrangement links TRBV6-2 or TRBV6-3 to TRBJ2-5; perhaps TRBD1 as D (6 bases). V lost 2 bases, J lost 2 bases, and 15 bases lay in between. The CDR3 runs 16 residues. CDR1 is MNHEY, CDR2 SVGEGT, per germline. The DNA for the CDR3 is TGTGCCAGCAGTTACCTCCCCGGGGACAATCAAGAGACCCAGTACTTC. Its translation: CASSYLPGDNQETQYF.

This chain links TRBV2 with TRBJ1-3; TRBD1 might be the D (6 bases). The length of the CDR3 is 14 residues. Germline V gene sequence: CDR1 SNHLY, CDR2 FYNNEI. V was trimmed by 7 bases and J by 4 bases, leaving 14 bases between them. The CDR3 nucleotides are TGTGCCAGCACAGGGACACGGGAAGGAAACACCATATATTTT. Translating gives CASTGTREGNTIYF.